This T cell receptor (beta chain) appears in the sequencing data of a study of shared clonotypes between healthy human individuals. Background on the study: CD4 naive and memory got three plates each, CD8 naive two, CD8 memory one.

Study observations and caveats: Estimated clonotype richness was generally higher in naive than memory subsets. A few donors shared 4.5% to 6.5% of their naive CD4 clonotypes. In the sorted subsets, rarefaction showed sequencing was incomplete despite large depth.

This clone was recorded a few times. Its target is not known. Germline V gives CDR1 SGHTS, CDR2 YDEGEE. The CDR3 runs to 13 residues. TCRdb's table, derived via immunoSEQ multiplex PCR, lists solely in-frame clones and lacks some. The data show around 700,000 clones, with roughly 78% seen just once and about 1.8% held by the top ten. Material for sequencing was memory CD4+ T cells sorted from blood. Described subset: CD45RA-negative fraction. This chain uses TRBV5-8 with TRBJ1-2; D remains unclear. This TCR derives from a woman aged 25 to 45 in good health. As DNA, the CDR3 is TGTGCGCCATCCCGGCCTGTAGTCTATGGCTACACCTTC. Encoded protein: CAPSRPVVYGYTF.